Following are 27 T cell receptor beta chains from one sample sequenced in a study of blood T cell repertoires in COVID-19. Assay: immunoSEQ multiplex PCR; the TCRdb copy retains only in-frame clones and omits some. The table has around 300,000 clones, 85% seen once. The sequencing sample was made of PBMCs or T cells enriched from blood (not recorded which). The receptors stem from a woman between 45 and 60 years old who had recovered from COVID-19.

The chain joins TRBV6-5 to TRBJ2-7; 7 bases are shared with TRBD1. CDR3 length: 13 amino acids. The J segment lost 5 bases and the V segment lost 2 bases, leaving 3 bases of the junction unmatched. Germline V lookup: CDR1 MNHEY, CDR2 SVGAGI. The CDR3 spells CASSYVGGDEQYF. As DNA, the CDR3 is TGTGCCAGCAGTTACGTAGGGGGCGACGAGCAGTACTTC.

This chain connects TRBV21-1 to TRBJ2-1; TRBD1, the table's D call, lacks a check against the DNA. TRBV21-1 is shown as a pseudogene. This CDR3 comprises 14 residues. CDR3 region: CASSARDRGDEQFF. In nucleotides, the CDR3 is TGTGCCAGCAGCGCGAGAGACAGGGGGGATGAGCAGTTCTTC.

The CDR3 nucleotides are TGTGCCAGTAGTATCCTCCCTAGCGGGAGGGCCCTTGAGCAGTTCTTC. Translating gives CASSILPSGRALEQFF. The chain recombines TRBV19 with TRBJ2-1; 12 nucleotides line up with TRBD2. CDR3 size: 16 residues. With V trimmed by 3 bases and J by 9 bases, 9 bases remained unmatched. The germline V gene has CDR1 LNHDA and CDR2 SQIVND (reference sequence). Drawing the rest from reference TRBV19 and TRBJ2-1, the complete variable domain is DGGITQSPKYLFRKEGQNVTLSCEQNLNHDAMYWYRQDPGQGLRLIYYSQIVNDFQKGDIAEGYSVSREKKESFPLTVTSAQKNPTAFYLCASSILPSGRALEQFFGPGTRLTVL.

The gene calls are TRBV11-1 and TRBJ2-7; 9 nucleotides agree with TRBD1. The CDR3 runs 16 residues. Germline V gives CDR1 SGHAT, CDR2 FQDESV (reference sequence). Trimming cost V 4 bases and J 0 bases; bases outside gene matches: 7. For the CDR3, the DNA is TGTGCCAGCAGCTCACAGACAGGGGGATTCTCCTACGAGCAGTACTTC. This gives the protein CASSSQTGGFSYEQYF.

In regard to this clone: The sample carries other DNA sequences with the same CDR3. The CDR3 region is CATSRDLGNQPQHF. In nucleotides, the CDR3 is TGTGCCACCAGCAGAGATCTCGGCAATCAGCCCCAGCATTTT. V usage is TRBV15 and J usage is TRBJ1-5; D is uncertain. Germline V lookup: CDR1 LNHNV, CDR2 YYDKDF (reference sequence). This CDR3 region has 14 residues. V lost 0 bases and J lost 2, with 5 bases in between. The whole variable domain, remainder taken from reference TRBV15 and TRBJ1-5, is DAMVIQNPRYQVTQFGKPVTLSCSQTLNHNVMYWYQQKSSQAPKLLFHYYDKDFNNEADTPDNFQSRRPNTSFCFLDIRSPGLGDTAMYLCATSRDLGNQPQHFGDGTRLSIL.

This clone was seen only once. The chain combines TRBV19 with TRBJ2-3; no clear D. Per germline, CDR1 LNHDA and CDR2 SQIVND (reference sequence). The CDR3 loop spans 15 amino acids. The ends were cut back, 1 base at V and 2 bases at J, with 10 bases in the middle. CDR3 DNA sequence: TGTGCCAGTAGTATAGGCCCGGGTCCCACAGATACGCAGTATTTT. Protein product: CASSIGPGPTDTQYF.

The chain joins TRBV7-3 to TRBJ2-1, with a tentative D call TRBD1 (6 bases). Trimming pared 1 base from V and 4 bases from J, leaving 14 bases between. The germline CDR1 and CDR2 sequences are SGHTA and FQGTGA. The CDR3 covers 16 residues. This CDR3 reads CASSLSPQGGYNEQFF. CDR3 DNA sequence: TGTGCCAGCAGCTTAAGCCCCCAAGGGGGATACAATGAGCAGTTCTTC.

This clone turned up a few times. V and J are TRBV11-2 and TRBJ1-6, with D unclear. CDR1 SGHAT and CDR2 FQNNGV come from the germline V gene. The CDR3 has 15 amino acids. Deletions cut 0 bases from V and 13 bases from J, with 16 bases between. CDR3 DNA sequence: TGTGCCAGCAGCTTAGAACACAGCATTTATGTTCCCCTCCACTTT. Translation gives CASSLEHSIYVPLHF.

This rearrangement joins TRBV27 to TRBJ2-7; 8 positions match TRBD2. Germline lookup yields CDR1 MNHEY and CDR2 SMNVEV (reference sequence). This CDR3 contains 16 residues. The ends lost 6 bases at V and 2 bases at J; junction bases unmatched: 12. The CDR3 spells CASSTPSGTRAYEQYF. CDR3 DNA sequence: TGTGCCAGCAGCACCCCATCCGGGACTAGAGCCTACGAGCAGTACTTC.

The CDR3 DNA follows: TGTGCCAGCAGCTCAGGACTAGGGGGATACAATGAGCAGTTCTTC. Protein product: CASSSGLGGYNEQFF. The chain links TRBV13 to TRBJ2-1; possible D gene TRBD2, 7 bases. The CDR3 is made up of 15 amino acids. V lost 4 bases, J lost 4 bases, and 14 bases lay in between. Germline V lookup: CDR1 PRHDT, CDR2 FYEKMQ (reference sequence).

This chain connects TRBV6-2 or TRBV6-3 to TRBJ1-1, with D unclear. The CDR3 has 12 residues. Germline loops: CDR1 MNHEY, CDR2 SVGEGT. V lost 6 bases and J lost 2, with 7 bases in between. The CDR3 reads CASSFGNTEAFF. CDR3 coding DNA: TGTGCCAGCAGCTTCGGTAACACTGAAGCTTTCTTT.

This clone was counted a few times. This chain joins TRBV7-2 and TRBJ1-5, with TRBD1 matching over 7 bases. The CDR3 is 14 amino acids. Germline-derived CDR1 and CDR2 are SGHTA and FQGNSA. The V segment lost 5 bases and the J segment 6 bases; nucleotides outside the gene matches: 7. As DNA, the CDR3 is TGTGCCAGCAGCGAAACAGGGGATCGTCAGCCCCAGCATTTT. Translation: CASSETGDRQPQHF.

The rearrangement links TRBV5-4 to TRBJ1-1; D not resolved. The CDR3 runs 13 residues. Trimming stripped 2 bases from V and 1 base from J, with 6 bases between. The germline V gene has CDR1 SGHNT and CDR2 YYREEE (reference sequence). The CDR3 DNA follows: TGTGCCAGCAGCTTTTCAGGGAACACTGAAGCTTTCTTT. Its protein product is CASSFSGNTEAFF.

The gene calls are TRBV10-1 and TRBJ1-1; the match to TRBD1 covers 8 bases. The CDR3 loop spans 11 amino acids. Trimming cost V 7 bases and J 10 bases; bases outside gene matches: 5. Germline assignment: CDR1 WNHNN and CDR2 SYGVQD (reference sequence). The CDR3 region has the DNA TGCGCCAGCAAGCCCAGGGGGCCAGCTTTCTTT. It encodes CASKPRGPAFF.

This rearrangement joins TRBV6-1 to TRBJ1-6, with D uncertain. Trimming stripped 4 bases from V and 3 bases from J, with 13 bases between. Looked up from germline, CDR1 is MNHNS and CDR2 is SASEGT. The CDR3 sequence is 16 residues long. The CDR3 DNA is TGTGCCAGCAGTGGTCCGTCGCACAACTATAATTCACCCCTCCACTTT. Protein sequence: CASSGPSHNYNSPLHF.

The chain employs TRBV3-1 (or the pseudogene TRBV3-2) and TRBJ1-5; 8 bases align to TRBD1. V lost 5 bases to trimming and J lost 8 bases; unmatched junction nucleotides: 8. The V gene's germline CDR1 is LGHDT and CDR2 YNNKEL (reference sequence). The CDR3 length is 14 residues. The CDR3 DNA sequence: TGTGCCAGCAGCTTGGGACAGGCGAGCAAGCCCCAGCATTTT. Translated, it gives CASSLGQASKPQHF.

The chain joins TRBV27 to TRBJ1-3; TRBD1 might be the D (5 bases). Trimming left V 6 bases short and J 4 bases short, with 13 bases between. Per germline, CDR1 MNHEY and CDR2 SMNVEV (reference sequence). CDR3 length equals 14 residues. The CDR3 protein is CASSPTEYGNTIYF. DNA for the CDR3: TGTGCCAGCAGCCCGACAGAGTACGGAAACACCATATATTTT.

V gene TRBV24-1 combines with J gene TRBJ2-3; 9 positions agree with TRBD1. The CDR3 spans 15 residues. CDR1 is KGHDR and CDR2 is SFDVKD in the germline V gene. With 7 bases clipped from V and 3 bases from J, the junction kept 7 bases outside the gene matches. The CDR3 protein is CATSDRDRVTDTQYF. The DNA for the CDR3 is TGTGCCACCAGCGACCGGGACAGGGTAACAGATACGCAGTATTTT.

This clone has only a few counts. This chain uses TRBV30 with TRBJ2-6; 7 nucleotides agree with TRBD1. The ends lost 4 bases at V and 0 bases at J; junction bases unmatched: 9. Germline CDR1 GTSNPN, CDR2 SVGIG (reference sequence). This CDR3 has 17 amino acids. CDR3: CAWKKGGASSGANVLTF. The DNA of the CDR3 is TGTGCCTGGAAGAAAGGGGGCGCCAGCTCTGGGGCCAACGTCCTGACTTTC.

This chain links TRBV30 with TRBJ2-6, with a possible D match to TRBD2 (5 bases). The V gene's germline CDR1 is GTSNPN and CDR2 SVGIG (reference sequence). The CDR3 is made up of 15 amino acids. The V end was cut by 3 bases, the J end by 4 bases, with 13 bases between. The CDR3 reads CAWSRGGAGANVLTF. CDR3 sequence (DNA): TGTGCCTGGAGCCGAGGAGGAGCCGGGGCCAACGTCCTGACTTTC.

The chain couples TRBV6-5 to TRBJ1-1; 10 nucleotides align to TRBD1. CDR1 MNHEY and CDR2 SVGAGI come from the germline V gene. The J segment lost 5 bases and the V segment lost 6 bases, leaving 9 bases of the junction unmatched. The CDR3 has 15 amino acids. The CDR3 region has the DNA TGTGCCAGCAGGGGGGACAGGGGAGATATTACTGAAGCTTTCTTT. Protein: CASRGDRGDITEAFF.

The rearrangement joins TRBV12-3 or TRBV12-4 to TRBJ2-3, with D hard to call. The CDR3 length is 13 residues. V lost 3 bases, J lost 5 bases, and 9 bases lay in between. CDR3 nucleotide sequence: TGTGCCAGCAGTTTCTCCTTCGGAGATACGCAGTATTTT. This sequence encodes CASSFSFGDTQYF.

This clone was counted once. V gene TRBV6-5 combines with J gene TRBJ2-5; D may be TRBD2 (6 bases). V gave up 6 bases and J gave up 2 bases, with 16 bases separating them. CDR3 size: 15 residues. CDR1 and CDR2 from the germline V gene are MNHEY and SVGAGI. The CDR3 spells CASRPRRGVQETQYF. The CDR3 bases are TGTGCCAGCAGACCTCGTCGCGGGGTACAAGAGACCCAGTACTTC.

This clone came up a few times. The chain has TRBV19 and TRBJ1-5; tentative D call: TRBD1 (6 bases). The length of the CDR3 is 13 residues. Deletions cut 5 bases from V and 10 bases from J, with 15 bases between. Germline lookup yields CDR1 LNHDA and CDR2 SQIVND (reference sequence). The CDR3 DNA reads TGTGCCAGTAGTTCCAGGGGTATACAACCCCAGCATTTT. Translated: CASSSRGIQPQHF.

The gene calls are TRBV5-4 and TRBJ2-7; D is possibly TRBD1 (5 bases). The CDR3 has 14 amino acids. Germline CDR1 reads SGHNT; CDR2 reads YYREEE (reference sequence). V was pared by 0 bases and J by 0 bases, with 7 bases between. CDR3 bases: TGTGCCAGCAGCTTGGATCAGGGCTCCTACGAGCAGTACTTC. The encoded protein is CASSLDQGSYEQYF.

The chain carries TRBV5-1 and TRBJ1-5, with D tentatively TRBD1 (5 bases). Trimming removed 4 bases from V and 4 bases from J, with 12 bases in between. Germline V CDR1 and CDR2: SGHRS, YFSETQ. The CDR3 contains 14 residues. DNA of the CDR3: TGCGCCAGCAGCCTTGGGACTACAAATCAGCCCCAGCATTTT. This codes for CASSLGTTNQPQHF. Drawing the rest from reference TRBV5-1 and TRBJ1-5, the complete variable domain is KAGVTQTPRYLIKTRGQQVTLSCSPISGHRSVSWYQQTPGQGLQFLFEYFSETQRNKGNFPGRFSGRQFSNSRSEMNVSTLELGDSALYLCASSLGTTNQPQHFGDGTRLSIL.

The chain carries TRBV28 and TRBJ2-1, with 8 bases that match TRBD1. This CDR3 comprises 12 residues. CDR1 and CDR2 (germline): MDHEN, SYDVKM. V was clipped by 6 bases and J by 11 bases; unmatched bases: 6. In DNA form, the CDR3 reads TGTGCCAGCAGCCGGACAGGGTCTAAGCAGTTCTTC. This sequence encodes CASSRTGSKQFF.